Described below is a single TCR beta chain sequence and its context. The antigen remains undetermined. The data were taken from a study of T cells after yellow fever vaccination. Broader study findings: Most primary-vaccination clones reappeared after the booster (about 95% CD4, 75% to 90% CD8). Only a minor proportion of clonotypes was detected across both CD4 and CD8 compartments.

For TCR, cDNA came from 5'RACE template switching, which added a universal primer site and UMIs. Via MiXCR, TCRdb re-called the 5' RACE reads, giving one row per CDR3 protein. The top ten clones hold about 0.85% of a sample with some 250,000 distinct CDR3 sequences, 6.9% of them seen once. CDR3 length: 12 amino acids. Germline CDR1 and CDR2: GTSNPN and SVGIG (reference sequence). The germline V and J ends were trimmed by 5 bases and 3 bases, with 9 bases remaining between them. Sequenced material: CD4+ T cells sorted from PBMCs, taken 15 days after the yellow fever booster vaccination. The receptor was derived from a man in his thirties or forties who received the YFV17D yellow fever vaccine. The V and J genes are TRBV30 and TRBJ2-3; possible D gene TRBD1, 6 bases. The CDR3 loop reads CAWEQGTDTQYF. CDR3 nucleotide sequence: TGTGCCTGGGAACAGGGAACAGATACGCAGTATTTT. The variable domain in full, completed from reference TRBV30 and TRBJ2-3, reads SQTIHQWPATLVQPVGSPLSLECTVEGTSNPNLYWYRQAAGRGLQLLFYSVGIGQISSEVPQNLSASRPQDRQFILSSKKLLLSDSGFYLCAWEQGTDTQYFGPGTRLTVL.